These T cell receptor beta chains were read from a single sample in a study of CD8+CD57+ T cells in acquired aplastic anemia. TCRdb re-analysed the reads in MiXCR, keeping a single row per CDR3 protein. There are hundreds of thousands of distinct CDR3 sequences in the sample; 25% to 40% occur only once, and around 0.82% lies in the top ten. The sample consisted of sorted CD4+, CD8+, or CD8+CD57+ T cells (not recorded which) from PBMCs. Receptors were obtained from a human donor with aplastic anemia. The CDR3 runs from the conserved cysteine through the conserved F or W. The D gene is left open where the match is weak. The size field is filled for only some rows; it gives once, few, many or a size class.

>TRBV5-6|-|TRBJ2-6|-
TGTGCCAGCAGCTTACAGGGACGTGGGGCCAACGTCCTGACTTTC
CASSLQGRGANVLTF
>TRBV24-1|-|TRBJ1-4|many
TGTGCCACCAGTGATTCAACCGACACTGAAAAACTGTTTTTT
CATSDSTDTEKLFF
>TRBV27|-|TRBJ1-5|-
TGTGCCAGCGGGACGCACAATCAGCCCCAGCATTTT
CASGTHNQPQHF
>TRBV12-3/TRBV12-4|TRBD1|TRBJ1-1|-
TGTGCCAGCAGTGTCGACAGGGGGATTCAGGCTTTCTTT
CASSVDRGIQAFF
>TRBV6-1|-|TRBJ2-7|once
TGTGCCAGCAGTGAAGCAGTCGGGGCAGGGTATTACGAGCAGTACTTC
CASSEAVGAGYYEQYF
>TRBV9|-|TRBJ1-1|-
TGTGCCAGCGCGAGGGGGGGGCCCGGGGCTGAAGCTTTCTTT
CASARGGPGAEAFF
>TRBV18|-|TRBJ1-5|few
TGTGCCAGCTCACCTCTGGGGGATCAGCCCCAGCATTTT
CASSPLGDQPQHF
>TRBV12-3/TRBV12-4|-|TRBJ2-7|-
TGTGCCAGCAGCCAAGCGGGCCCCGGGACACGAGACGAGCAGTACTTC
CASSQAGPGTRDEQYF
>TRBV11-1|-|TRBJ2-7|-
TGTGCCAGCAGCTTGGCAGGACCGATGAGCTCCTACGAGCAGTACTTC
CASSLAGPMSSYEQYF
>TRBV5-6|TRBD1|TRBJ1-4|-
TGTGCCAGCAGCCCAAGCGGACAGGGAAAACTGTTTTTT
CASSPSGQGKLFF
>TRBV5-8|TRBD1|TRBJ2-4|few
TGTGCCAGCACCACCGGACAGGGGGCTCGCATTCAGTACTTC
CASTTGQGARIQYF
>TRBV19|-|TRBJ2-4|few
TGTGCCAGTAGTCCCCAAGAGGGGAATTATGGGGCCAAAAACATTCAGTACTTC
CASSPQEGNYGAKNIQYF
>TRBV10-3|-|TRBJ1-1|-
TGTGCCAGCAGGTTCGGGTACACTGAAGCTTTCTTT
CASRFGYTEAFF
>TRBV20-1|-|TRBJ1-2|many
TGCAGTGCTAGTGGGGGAAAGGACTATGGCTACACCTTC
CSASGGKDYGYTF
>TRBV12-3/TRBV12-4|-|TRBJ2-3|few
TGTGCCAGCGGTTTATGGGACCGACACGATACGCAGTATTTT
CASGLWDRHDTQYF
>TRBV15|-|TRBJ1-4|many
TGTGCCACCAGCTCAGGGGAGGAAAAACTGTTTTTT
CATSSGEEKLFF
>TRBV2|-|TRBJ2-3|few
TGTGCCAGCAGTGAAGAGGCCCAGACAGATACGCAGTATTTT
CASSEEAQTDTQYF
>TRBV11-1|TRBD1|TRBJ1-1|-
TGTGCCAGCAGCGGAGATGGGACAGGGGGCGCGTTCAGCACTGAAGCTTTCTTT
CASSGDGTGGAFSTEAFF
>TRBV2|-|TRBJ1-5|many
TGTGCCAGCACCGCAGGGAGGGTCAACAATCAGCCCCAGCATTTT
CASTAGRVNNQPQHF
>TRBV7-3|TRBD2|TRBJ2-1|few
TGTGCCAGCAGCGCCACCCAACTAGCGCGCTCCTACAATGAGCAGTTCTTC
CASSATQLARSYNEQFF
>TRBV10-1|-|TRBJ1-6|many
TGCGCCAGCAGACCTCCCCCAGGGCCCGAAAGCTCCTATAATTCACCCCTCCACTTT
CASRPPPGPESSYNSPLHF
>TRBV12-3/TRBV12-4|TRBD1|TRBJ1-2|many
TGTGCCAGCAGTACCCTGACAGGGGGTCATGGCTACACCTTC
CASSTLTGGHGYTF
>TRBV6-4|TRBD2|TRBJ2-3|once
TGTGCCAGCAGTCACGAGACTAGCGGAGAGGGGGATACGCAGTATTTT
CASSHETSGEGDTQYF
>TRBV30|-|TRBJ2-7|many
TGTGCCTGGAGTGTTGGTCCCGGCGACTACGAGCAGTACTTC
CAWSVGPGDYEQYF
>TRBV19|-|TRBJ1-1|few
TGTGCCAGTAGTATACAGGGATTCCAGGGGAACACTGAAGCTTTCTTT
CASSIQGFQGNTEAFF
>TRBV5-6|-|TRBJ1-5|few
TGTGCCAGCAGCGAACAGGGCTGGGGGAGCAATCAGCCCCAGCATTTT
CASSEQGWGSNQPQHF
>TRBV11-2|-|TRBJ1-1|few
TGTGCCAGCAGCTTAGGGGGAGGCAGGATAGGCACTGAAGCTTTCTTT
CASSLGGGRIGTEAFF
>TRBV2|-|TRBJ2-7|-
TGTGCCAGCAGTGAAGGACGAGATTTTGGGGAGCAGTACTTC
CASSEGRDFGEQYF
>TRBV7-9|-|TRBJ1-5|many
TGTGCCAGCAGCTTAGCGGGGAGTCAGCCCCAGCATTTT
CASSLAGSQPQHF
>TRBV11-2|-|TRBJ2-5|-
TGTGCCAGCAGCCAAGTTGACAATCAGAGTTCGGCCCAGTACTTC
CASSQVDNQSSAQYF
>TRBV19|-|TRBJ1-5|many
TGTGCCAGTAGTATCAGGGTCGGGGGCAATCAGCCCCAGCATTTT
CASSIRVGGNQPQHF
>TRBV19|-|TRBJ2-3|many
TGTGCCAGTAGCCTCTCGGACCCCACAGATACGCAGTATTTT
CASSLSDPTDTQYF
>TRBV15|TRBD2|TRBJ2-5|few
TGTGCCACCAGCAGAGATCTTGGACTAGCGGGAGGGCCGCAAGAGACCCAGTACTTC
CATSRDLGLAGGPQETQYF
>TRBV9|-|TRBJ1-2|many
TGTGCCAGCAGCGTAGATTCGGACACCTCAGGCGGCTACACCTTC
CASSVDSDTSGGYTF
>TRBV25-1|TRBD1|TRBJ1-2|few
TGTGCCAGCTCACCACTCAGTCCGGGACAGGGTAACTATGGCTACACCTTC
CASSPLSPGQGNYGYTF
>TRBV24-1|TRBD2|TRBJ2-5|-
TGTGCCACCAGTGACCATGGACTAGCGGACCAAGTGACCCAGTACTTC
CATSDHGLADQVTQYF
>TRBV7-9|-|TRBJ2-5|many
TGTGCCAGCGACCGGGCGGGACACCAAGAGACCCAGTACTTC
CASDRAGHQETQYF
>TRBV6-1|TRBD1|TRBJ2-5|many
TGTGCCACCAGGGACAGGTTGGAGACCCAGTACTTC
CATRDRLETQYF
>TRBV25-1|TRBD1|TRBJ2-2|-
TGTGCCAGCAGTTTACAGGGGGCATATACCGGGGAGCTGTTTTTT
CASSLQGAYTGELFF
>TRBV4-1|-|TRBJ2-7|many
TGCGCCAGCAGTCCTACTAGGATGTTCAACCACGAGCAGTACTTC
CASSPTRMFNHEQYF
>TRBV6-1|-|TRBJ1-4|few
TGTACCAGCAGTGAAGCAGGGGAGGATGAAAAACTGTTTTTT
CTSSEAGEDEKLFF
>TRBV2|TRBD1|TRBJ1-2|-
TGTGCCAGCAGGATTCTGACAGGGGGTACTAGCTATGGCTACACCTTC
CASRILTGGTSYGYTF
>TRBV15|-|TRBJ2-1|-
TGTGCCACCAGGGAGTTGAGTATCAATGAGCAGTTCTTC
CATRELSINEQFF
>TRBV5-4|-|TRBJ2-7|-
TGTGCCAGCACCACAGGCAGTAACGAGCAGTACTTC
CASTTGSNEQYF
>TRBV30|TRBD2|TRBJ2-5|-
TGTGCCTGGAGCCCGGGACTAGCGGAAGAGACCCAGTACTTC
CAWSPGLAEETQYF
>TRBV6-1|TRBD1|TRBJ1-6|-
TGTGCCAGCAGCTTCCGGGCATTCACAGGGGGCAATAATTCACCCCTCCACTTT
CASSFRAFTGGNNSPLHF
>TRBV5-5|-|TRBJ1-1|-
TGTGCCAGCAGCCGGGCCGGGTCGGTCTGGACTGAAGCTTTCTTT
CASSRAGSVWTEAFF
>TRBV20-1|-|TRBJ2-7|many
TGCAGTGCTAGAGATCGGGGGGCCGACTACGAGCAGTACTTC
CSARDRGADYEQYF
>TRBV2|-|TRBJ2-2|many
TGTGCCAGCAGTGGGGAGCGAACCGGGGAGCTGTTTTTT
CASSGERTGELFF
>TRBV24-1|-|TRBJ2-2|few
TGTGCCACCAGTGAGCCCCTAGTGGGAGACAACACCGGGGAGCTGTTTTTT
CATSEPLVGDNTGELFF
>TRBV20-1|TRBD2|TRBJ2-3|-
TGCAGTGCTAGAGGGGCGGGAACTAGCGCAGATACGCAGTATTTT
CSARGAGTSADTQYF
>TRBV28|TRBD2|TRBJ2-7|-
TGTGCCAGCAGCGTTAGCGGGAGCGAGCAGTACTTC
CASSVSGSEQYF